The entry below gives a single T cell receptor beta chain sequence along with its context. This clone was counted once. This receptor's antigen is unknown. Base qualities are not recorded, but no much larger clone differs from it by a single base. This specimen comes from a study of shared clonotypes between healthy human individuals (TCRdb year 2020). Regarding the complete study: Three men and two women, aged 18 to 49 years, made up the cohort. Per donor, three plates each were used for CD4 naive and CD4 memory, two for CD8 naive, and one for CD8 memory. To estimate repertoire size and how much clonotypes are shared between individuals, the study performed deep sequencing of blood TCR repertoires from 4 to 6 healthy adults. Different laboratories and diverse techniques were used to prepare libraries and sequence TCR repertoires, to increase sequencing depth and limit assay-specific biases. Per donor, leukapheresis produced somewhere between about 0.9 and 9 billion PBMCs. Results the study describes overall, beyond this receptor: Even with the large sequencing depth, rarefaction of the sorted-subset datasets indicated that sequencing was incomplete. Pairwise subsampling led to the expectation that sequencing depth would affect the degree of clonotype sharing among donors. When several donors were compared, the shared fraction of clonotypes was roughly 4.8% for naive CD4, less than 4% for naive CD8, more than 2% for memory CD4, and about 0.36% for memory CD8. Naive subsets generally had larger estimated clonotype richness than memory subsets. Because the study included a small number of donors, the genetic and exposure-history diversity represented was limited. Clonotypes shared by all four sorted-subset donors showed higher generation probabilities than non-shared clonotypes. Only blood was sampled, and tissue TCR repertoires likely differ from those in blood.

Using the deep immunoSEQ assay, TCR CDR3 regions were amplified from genomic DNA by multiplex PCR. Extracted genomic DNA from each cell subset was spread evenly across all wells of several immunoSEQ 96-well plates, with each plate serving as a replicate. For sorted subsets, each replicate PCR was loaded with 200 ng genomic DNA, equivalent to 25,000 to 35,000 T cell genomes. The purified libraries were quantified using a Qubit 3.0 fluorometer, sized with a Bioanalyzer 2100, and then quantified again using the KAPA Library Quantification kit. Every immunoSEQ 96-well plate was sequenced on a dedicated single-read 150-cycle Illumina NextSeq 550 flow cell. The authors' pipeline ran thus. The immunoSEQ output contained only junctional sequences without quality scores, so filtering could not match that applied to full-length reads. To assign V/J genes and CDR3, sequences were annotated using PyIR, a Python wrapper for IgBLAST v1.9, with IMGT germline references. Reads with weak V/J assignments (E-value above 1e-6), missing CDR3, stop codons, out-of-frame junctions, or ambiguous translated residues were removed. A V3J clonotype was defined by an identical inferred V gene, J gene, and CDR3 amino acid sequence. The percentage overlap between two repertoires was calculated by dividing the number of shared unique clonotypes by the size of the smaller repertoire. Richness of each repertoire was evaluated using RTK rarefaction, the Chao1 estimator, and Recon v2.1 estimates of unobserved clonotypes. Generation probabilities for all TCRbeta clonotypes obtained by the gDNA method from a few donors were computed using OLGA. The table comes from immuneACCESS by way of TCRdb, which keeps in-frame sequences with V and J called. Part of the clones is missing from these tables; in studies checked, under half for an unresolved V gene and the rest for unknown reasons. D and trimming were read from the DNA, whereas the V and J calls and clone size are those reported in that table. A total of about 1.5 million clones appear in this sample, 95% to 97% of them only once. Jointly, the top ten make up approximately 1.2% of the sample.

The donors were healthy, HIV-negative adults with no recently reported acute infections or vaccinations. Every donor was a Caucasian adult living in Nashville, Tennessee, USA. CD4+ T cells were enriched by magnetic negative selection, after which naive cells were positively selected on CD45RA and the negative fraction was taken as the memory subset. Blood was collected by leukapheresis, and PBMCs were isolated by Ficoll-Histopaque density gradient centrifugation and then cryopreserved in liquid nitrogen vapor phase. Analytical flow cytometry was used to check the purity and quantity of every magnetically sorted T cell population. Each sorted fraction had its genomic DNA isolated and then quantified by UV absorbance on a Nanodrop 2000c. CDR1 and CDR2 are read off the germline V gene as SGHNT and YENEEA. The CDR3 numbers 15 residues from cysteine through phenylalanine. The retained sequence is limited to the CDR3, 45 bases, with the frame set at the first base. V lost 5 bases and J lost 8 bases, and the count of bases not matched to a germline gene is 10.

This clonotype was obtained from a man in his thirties or forties in good health. The chain links TRBV11-3 with TRBJ2-1; 9 bases in the junction line up with TRBD2. Sequencing used naive CD4+ T cells sorted from blood. The cell subset or site label on this specimen signifies: CD45RA+ positively selected. The nucleotide sequence is given as TGTGCCAGCAGCCCGGCACTAGCGGGTTTGGATGAGCAGTTCTTC. This gives the protein CASSPALAGLDEQFF.